These 27 T cell receptor beta chains share one sample of origin, sequenced in a study of beta chain features in type 1 diabetes. The sequenced template was cDNA made from the entire isolated RNA. Profiling relied on immunoSEQ multiplex PCR, and the TCRdb table lists in-frame clones only, not all of them. Here the sample spans 240,000 or so clones, about 25% being singletons. Input material: central memory CD4+ T cells from blood. The receptors shown here come from a man aged 30-40 years in good health.

This clone was seen at least ten times. The V gene is TRBV7-2, the J gene TRBJ1-5, with 7 bases identical to TRBD1. From germline, CDR1 is SGHTA and CDR2 FQGNSA. J gave up 7 bases and V 3 bases, and 3 bases lay outside the gene matches. This CDR3 is 13 amino acids long. The CDR3 nucleotides read TGTGCCAGCAGCTTTACAGGGGCCCAGCCCCAGCATTTT. Its translation: CASSFTGAQPQHF.

This clone was seen a few times. The V gene is TRBV7-2, the J gene TRBJ1-1; no definite D call. CDR3 length equals 13 residues. Per germline, CDR1 SGHTA and CDR2 FQGNSA. V was clipped by 5 bases and J by 7 bases, with 14 bases between them. CDR3 bases: TGTGCCAGCAGCGTAACAGCGAGCTATGAAGCTTTCTTT. Translated, it gives CASSVTASYEAFF.

In this sample, this clone turned up once. The chain employs TRBV2 and TRBJ2-5; no definite D call. The CDR3 totals 12 residues. V was cut by 7 bases and J by 5 bases, with 11 bases left in between. Germline V gene lookup returns CDR1 SNHLY and CDR2 FYNNEI. The DNA of the CDR3 is TGTGCCAGCAACCTAATTGGGGAGACCCAGTACTTC. Translation: CASNLIGETQYF.

With respect to this clone: The same CDR3 also results from other DNA sequences found in this sample. The chain recombines TRBV5-1 with TRBJ1-1, with D unresolved. The V gene's germline CDR1 is SGHRS and CDR2 YFSETQ. Trimming took off 0 bases at V and 4 bases at J, with 7 bases between the two ends. The CDR3 covers 13 residues. This CDR3 is CASSLDRVTEAFF. In DNA, the CDR3 is TGCGCCAGCAGCTTGGATAGGGTCACTGAAGCTTTCTTT.

This clone was detected only a few times. The rearrangement uses TRBV5-1 and TRBJ2-7, with D perhaps TRBD1 (7 bases). The V gene lost 1 base and the J gene lost 5 bases, with 13 bases spanning the gap. The CDR3 is 14 residues long. The germline gives CDR1 SGHRS, CDR2 YFSETQ. In nucleotides, the CDR3 is TGCGCCAGCAGCTTGAACAGGGGAGGTGACGAGCAGTACTTC. Translation: CASSLNRGGDEQYF.

This chain connects TRBV20-1 to TRBJ2-3; no reliable D call. This CDR3 has 11 residues. The germline V and J ends were trimmed by 5 bases and 4 bases, with 7 bases remaining between them. CDR1 and CDR2 from the germline V gene are DFQATT and SNEGSKA (reference sequence). CDR3: CSASEADTQYF. The CDR3 DNA reads TGCAGTGCTTCTGAGGCAGATACGCAGTATTTT.

This clone was seen a handful of times. CDR3 nucleotides: TGTGCCAGACGTCGGGGCAGTGAGAACACTGAAGCTTTCTTT. It translates to CARRRGSENTEAFF. The J gene is TRBJ1-1, the V gene TRBV14; a weak D match, TRBD1 (5 bases). V shed 9 bases and J shed 1 base, with 15 bases lying between them. The CDR3 consists of 14 residues. The germline V gene has CDR1 SGHDN and CDR2 FVKESK.

The chain has TRBV5-5 and TRBJ2-7; D is undetermined. V dropped 1 base and J dropped 5 bases, with 16 bases sitting between them. This CDR3 is built from 15 residues. From germline, CDR1 is SGHKS and CDR2 YYEKEE (reference sequence). CDR3 bases: TGTGCCAGCAGCTTGTGGCCCAGAAGTCCCCACGAGCAGTACTTC. As protein: CASSLWPRSPHEQYF. The full variable domain, rest sourced from reference TRBV5-5 and TRBJ2-7, is DAGVTQSPTHLIKTRGQQVTLRCSPISGHKSVSWYQQVLGQGPQFIFQYYEKEERGRGNFPDRFSARQFPNYSSELNVNALLLGDSALYLCASSLWPRSPHEQYFGPGTRLTVT.

Only a few counts were recorded for this clone. The rearrangement uses TRBV30 and TRBJ2-7, with unresolved D. This CDR3 contains 13 residues. Germline V gives CDR1 GTSNPN, CDR2 SVGIG (reference sequence). Trimming removed 0 bases at V and 4 bases at J, with 10 bases between. DNA for the CDR3: TGTGCCTGGAGTGTTCCAGGAATTTACGAGCAGTACTTC. Translation: CAWSVPGIYEQYF.

The chain employs TRBV15 and TRBJ2-3; D is undetermined. The ends were cut back, 1 base at V and 4 bases at J, with 9 bases in the middle. In germline, CDR1 is LNHNV, CDR2 YYDKDF (reference sequence). This CDR3 has 14 amino acids. CDR3 DNA: TGTGCCACCAGCAGAGGTCCCGTGGCAGATACGCAGTATTTT. Translation: CATSRGPVADTQYF.

V is TRBV4-2 and J is TRBJ2-3, with TRBD2 matching over 8 bases. Germline CDR1 reads LGHNA; CDR2 reads YNFKEQ. This CDR3 contains 18 residues. V lost 0 bases, J lost 1 base, and 9 bases stayed unmatched. The CDR3 loop is CASSQEGSGTRRTDTQYF. The CDR3 region has the DNA TGTGCCAGCAGCCAAGAAGGCAGCGGGACTAGACGCACAGATACGCAGTATTTT.

This clone was seen a single time. V gene TRBV11-2 combines with J gene TRBJ2-7, with unresolved D. CDR3 size: 14 residues. Germline CDR1 reads SGHAT; CDR2 reads FQNNGV. Trimming removed 3 bases at V and 8 bases at J, with 17 bases between. In DNA form, the CDR3 reads TGTGCCAGCAGCTTTTCTCAGCGCTCTGGGAAGCAGTACTTC. This codes for CASSFSQRSGKQYF.

This clone has a count of ten or more. The rearrangement joins TRBV14 to TRBJ2-1, with no clear D. CDR3 length equals 12 residues. V gave up 4 bases and J gave up 4 bases, with 5 bases separating them. Germline-derived CDR1 and CDR2 are SGHDN and FVKESK. In DNA, the CDR3 is TGTGCCAGCAGCCGGGGTTACAATGAGCAGTTCTTC. It is translated as CASSRGYNEQFF. The whole variable domain, remainder taken from reference TRBV14 and TRBJ2-1, is EAGVTQFPSHSVIEKGQTVTLRCDPISGHDNLYWYRRVMGKEIKFLLHFVKESKQDESGMPNNRFLAERTGGTYSTLKVQPAELEDSGVYFCASSRGYNEQFFGPGTRLTVL.

This clone was detected a few times. Possible read error: a much larger clone is one base away. The rearrangement joins TRBV5-6 to TRBJ1-1; D is uncertain. Deletions cut 0 bases from V and 0 bases from J, with 6 bases between. CDR3 size: 14 residues. Germline CDR1 and CDR2: SGHDT and YYEEEE. CDR3: CASSLDRMNTEAFF. CDR3 DNA sequence: TGTGCCAGCAGCTTGGACAGAATGAACACTGAAGCTTTCTTT.

The chain joins TRBV5-1 to TRBJ2-5; 7 bases are a match to TRBD1. In germline, CDR1 is SGHRS, CDR2 YFSETQ. This CDR3 comprises 14 residues. V was pared by 1 base and J by 4 bases, with 4 bases of the junction left unmatched. The CDR3 region has the DNA TGCGCCAGCAGCTTGACAGGGGACGGAGAGACCCAGTACTTC. This encodes CASSLTGDGETQYF.

The J gene is TRBJ2-2, the V gene TRBV29-1; unclear D gene. This CDR3 region has 13 residues. The germline CDR1 and CDR2 sequences are SQVTM and ANQGSEA. V dropped 4 bases and J dropped 4 bases, with 10 bases sitting between them. CDR3 protein: CSVAPQSTGELFF. The CDR3 DNA is TGCAGCGTTGCCCCCCAAAGCACCGGGGAGCTGTTTTTT.

This rearrangement joins TRBV7-9 to TRBJ2-5; no firm D call. The length of the CDR3 is 14 residues. Between the trimmed V and J ends, which lost 4 bases and 4 bases, there was a span of 13 bases. CDR1 is SEHNR, CDR2 FQNEAQ, per germline (reference sequence). The CDR3 region is CASSSTSRVETQYF. In nucleotides, the CDR3 is TGTGCCAGCAGCTCGACGAGTCGCGTAGAGACCCAGTACTTC.

This clone was found a few times. The rearrangement uses TRBV25-1 and TRBJ1-2, with a tentative D call TRBD1 (5 bases). The germline CDR1 and CDR2 sequences are MGHDK and SYGVNS. The CDR3 is 13 residues long. Trimming removed 8 bases at V and 6 bases at J, with 16 bases between. CDR3: CASGSDRGNGYTF. CDR3 nucleotides: TGTGCCAGCGGCTCCGATAGGGGTAATGGCTACACCTTC.

The chain recombines TRBV27 with TRBJ1-2; tentative D call: TRBD1 (5 bases). This CDR3 is built from 15 residues. Trimming stripped 0 bases from V and 5 bases from J, with 13 bases between. Germline V lookup: CDR1 MNHEY, CDR2 SMNVEV (reference sequence). CDR3 bases: TGTGCCAGCAGTTTATCTATAGGCGACAGTTATGGCTACACCTTC. Translated: CASSLSIGDSYGYTF.

The CDR3: CASSLVGRQYF. Here the CDR3 DNA reads TGTGCCAGCAGTTTAGTTGGCCGACAGTACTTC. The chain is built from TRBV28 and TRBJ2-7; D remains unclear. Germline CDR1 and CDR2: MDHEN and SYDVKM. The CDR3 is made up of 11 amino acids. V dropped 2 bases and J dropped 10 bases, with 9 bases sitting between them. Together with reference TRBV28 and TRBJ2-7, the CDR3 gives the full variable domain: DVKVTQSSRYLVKRTGEKVFLECVQDMDHENMFWYRQDPGLGLRLIYFSYDVKMKEKGDIPEGYSVSREKKERFSLILESASTNQTSMYLCASSLVGRQYFGPGTRLTVT.

This clone was recorded a few times. Written as DNA, the CDR3 is TGTGCCAGCAGCTTAAGTATTAGCGGGGGCACAGATACGCAGTATTTT. Encoded protein: CASSLSISGGTDTQYF. The chain recombines TRBV5-5 with TRBJ2-3, with TRBD2 identical over 8 bases. The CDR3 spans 16 residues. Germline CDR1 and CDR2: SGHKS and YYEKEE (reference sequence). The ends lost 2 bases at V and 1 base at J; junction bases unmatched: 6.

This clone has ten or more counts. V is TRBV10-3 and J is TRBJ2-1; no clear D gene. Trimming removed 6 bases at V and 3 bases at J, with 9 bases between. The germline V gene has CDR1 ENHRY and CDR2 SYGVKD. This CDR3 is built from 13 residues. CDR3 protein: CAISPALYNEQFF. CDR3 nucleotides: TGTGCCATCAGCCCCGCCCTCTACAATGAGCAGTTCTTC.

This clone was observed a few times. V is TRBV4-2 and J is TRBJ2-1; maybe TRBD1 (5 bases). The germline CDR1 and CDR2 sequences are LGHNA and YNFKEQ. The CDR3 has 14 amino acids. Between the trimmed V and J ends, which lost 0 bases and 6 bases, there was a span of 9 bases. The CDR3 nucleotides are TGTGCCAGCAGCCAAGAAGCAGGGTCCAATGAGCAGTTCTTC. It translates to CASSQEAGSNEQFF.

This clone was seen only a few times. The V call is TRBV10-3, the J call TRBJ2-3, with D possibly TRBD1 on 5 matching bases. V gave up 2 bases and J gave up 1 base, with 13 bases separating them. CDR3 length equals 16 residues. Germline V gives CDR1 ENHRY, CDR2 SYGVKD. The CDR3 sequence is CAISETPLGGTDTQYF. The CDR3 nucleotides are TGTGCCATCAGTGAGACGCCTCTAGGGGGCACAGATACGCAGTATTTT.

This clone was recorded many times. The genes are TRBV13 and TRBJ1-1; no definite D call. V was cut by 0 bases and J by 5 bases, with 10 bases left in between. CDR1 and CDR2 from the germline V gene are PRHDT and FYEKMQ (reference sequence). The CDR3 contains 14 residues. Here the CDR3 reads CASSLGTTGTEAFF. The DNA for the CDR3 is TGTGCCAGCAGCTTAGGGACCACGGGGACTGAAGCTTTCTTT. Based on the CDR3 plus reference TRBV13 and TRBJ1-1, the full variable domain is AAGVIQSPRHLIKEKRETATLKCYPIPRHDTVYWYQQGPGQDPQFLISFYEKMQSDKGSIPDRFSAQQFSDYHSELNMSSLELGDSALYFCASSLGTTGTEAFFGQGTRLTVV.

This clone was detected only a few times. The CDR3 sequence is CAWSEGTSYNEQFF. In nucleotides, the CDR3 is TGTGCCTGGAGTGAGGGAACCTCCTACAATGAGCAGTTCTTC. The J gene is TRBJ2-1, the V gene TRBV30; D remains unclear. Trimming stripped 1 base from V and 0 bases from J, with 7 bases between. Germline V gene sequence: CDR1 GTSNPN, CDR2 SVGIG (reference sequence). This CDR3 is 14 amino acids long. Using reference TRBV30 and TRBJ2-1 for the parts outside the CDR3, the full variable domain is SQTIHQWPATLVQPVGSPLSLECTVEGTSNPNLYWYRQAAGRGLQLLFYSVGIGQISSEVPQNLSASRPQDRQFILSSKKLLLSDSGFYLCAWSEGTSYNEQFFGPGTRLTVL.

This clone is a singleton in its sample. This chain links TRBV9 with TRBJ2-3; D may be TRBD2 (5 bases). CDR3 length: 16 amino acids. Deletions cut 0 bases from V and 2 bases from J, with 13 bases between. Germline CDR1 and CDR2: SGDLS and YYNGEE. The CDR3 region has the DNA TGTGCCAGCAGCGTAGGTTCTAGCACCAACACAGATACGCAGTATTTT. Residues: CASSVGSSTNTDTQYF.